The 2 T cell receptor beta chains below come from one sample, sequenced in a study of OX40 agonist ivuxolimab in advanced cancers. TCRdb's copy holds only in-frame clones and misses some; the assay was immunoSEQ multiplex PCR. The table lists some 95,000 clones, about 85% of them singletons, with 3.8% in the top ten. The specimen was CD4+ or CD8+ T cells sorted from blood, collected in a trial of the OX40 agonist ivuxolimab. The receptors derive from an adult with an advanced solid tumor such as melanoma, head and neck, liver or kidney cancer.

This clone was observed a handful of times. The genes are TRBV5-1 and TRBJ2-7, with 7 bases matching TRBD2. J lost 6 bases, V lost 0 bases, and 3 bases had no gene match. Per the germline V gene, CDR1 is SGHRS and CDR2 is YFSETQ. The length of the CDR3 is 13 residues. In DNA, the CDR3 is TGCGCCAGCAGCTTGGAAGCGGGAACCGAGCAGTACTTC. Translated, it gives CASSLEAGTEQYF.

A remark on this clone: One junction end disagrees with the germline gene, perhaps due to a read error. The rearrangement uses TRBV19 and TRBJ2-5; 8 bases align to TRBD1. The CDR3 extends over 12 amino acids. Germline V CDR1 and CDR2: LNHDA, SQIVND (reference sequence). The CDR3, as DNA: TGTGCCAGTTCTGGACAGGGAGAGGCCCAGTACTTC. As protein: CASSGQGEAQYF.